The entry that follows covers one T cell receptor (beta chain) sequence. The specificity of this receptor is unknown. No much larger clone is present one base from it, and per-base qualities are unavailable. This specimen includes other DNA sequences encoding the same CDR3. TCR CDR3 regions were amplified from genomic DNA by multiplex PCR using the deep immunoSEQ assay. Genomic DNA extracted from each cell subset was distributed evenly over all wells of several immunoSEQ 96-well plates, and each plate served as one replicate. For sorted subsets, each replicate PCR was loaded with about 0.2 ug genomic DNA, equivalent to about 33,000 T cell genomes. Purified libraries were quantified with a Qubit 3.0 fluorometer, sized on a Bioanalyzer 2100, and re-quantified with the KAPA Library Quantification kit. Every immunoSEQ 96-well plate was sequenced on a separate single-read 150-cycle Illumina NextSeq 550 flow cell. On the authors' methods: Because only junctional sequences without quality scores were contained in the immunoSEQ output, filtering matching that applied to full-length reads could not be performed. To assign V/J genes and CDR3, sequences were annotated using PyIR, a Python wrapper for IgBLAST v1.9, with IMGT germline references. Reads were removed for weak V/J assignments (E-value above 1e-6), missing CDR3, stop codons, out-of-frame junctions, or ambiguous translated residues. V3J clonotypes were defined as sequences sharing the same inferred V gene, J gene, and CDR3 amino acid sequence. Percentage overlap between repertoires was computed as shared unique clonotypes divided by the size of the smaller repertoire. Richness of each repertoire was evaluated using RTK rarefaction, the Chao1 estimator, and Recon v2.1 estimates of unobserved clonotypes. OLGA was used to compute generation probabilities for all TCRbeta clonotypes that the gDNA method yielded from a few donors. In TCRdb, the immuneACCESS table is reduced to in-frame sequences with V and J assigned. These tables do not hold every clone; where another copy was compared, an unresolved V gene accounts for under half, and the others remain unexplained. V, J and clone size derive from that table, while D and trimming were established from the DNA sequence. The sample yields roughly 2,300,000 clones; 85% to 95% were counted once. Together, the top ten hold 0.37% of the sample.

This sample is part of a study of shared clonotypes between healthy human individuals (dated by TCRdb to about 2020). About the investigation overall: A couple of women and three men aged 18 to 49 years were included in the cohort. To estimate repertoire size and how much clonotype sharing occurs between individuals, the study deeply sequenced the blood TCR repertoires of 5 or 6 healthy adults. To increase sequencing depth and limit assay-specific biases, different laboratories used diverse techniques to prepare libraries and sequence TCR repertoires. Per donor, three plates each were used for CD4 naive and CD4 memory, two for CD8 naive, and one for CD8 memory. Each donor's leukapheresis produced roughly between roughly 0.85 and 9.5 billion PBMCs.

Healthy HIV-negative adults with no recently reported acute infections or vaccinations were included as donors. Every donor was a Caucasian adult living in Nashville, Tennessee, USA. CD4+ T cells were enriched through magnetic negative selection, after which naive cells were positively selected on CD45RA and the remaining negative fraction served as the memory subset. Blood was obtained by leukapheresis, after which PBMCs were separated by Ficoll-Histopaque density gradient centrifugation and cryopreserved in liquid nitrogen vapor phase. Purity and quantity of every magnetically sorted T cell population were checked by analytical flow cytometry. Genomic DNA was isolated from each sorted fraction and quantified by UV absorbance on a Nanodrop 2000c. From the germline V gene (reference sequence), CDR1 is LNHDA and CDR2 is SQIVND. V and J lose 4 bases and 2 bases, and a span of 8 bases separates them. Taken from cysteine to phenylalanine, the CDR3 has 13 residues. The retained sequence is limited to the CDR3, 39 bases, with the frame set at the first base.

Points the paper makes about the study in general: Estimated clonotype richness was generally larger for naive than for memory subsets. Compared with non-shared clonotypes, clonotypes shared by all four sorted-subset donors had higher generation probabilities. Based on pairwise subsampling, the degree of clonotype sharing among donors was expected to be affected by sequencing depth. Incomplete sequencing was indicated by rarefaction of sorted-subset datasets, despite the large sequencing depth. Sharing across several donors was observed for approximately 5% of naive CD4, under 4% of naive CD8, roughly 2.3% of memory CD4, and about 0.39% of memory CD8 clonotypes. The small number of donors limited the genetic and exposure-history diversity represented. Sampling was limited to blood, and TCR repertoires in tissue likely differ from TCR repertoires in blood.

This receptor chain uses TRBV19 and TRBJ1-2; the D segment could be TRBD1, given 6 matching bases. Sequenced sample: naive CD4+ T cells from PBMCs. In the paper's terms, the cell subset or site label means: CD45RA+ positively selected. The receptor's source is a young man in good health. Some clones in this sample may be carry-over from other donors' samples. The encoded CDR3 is CASSTTGNYGYTF. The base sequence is TGTGCCAGTAGTACCACAGGGAACTATGGCTACACCTTC.